This T cell receptor beta chain was recovered during a study of T-cell reconstitution after alpha-beta-depleted transplantation in children. This clonotype was counted ten times or more. Per the germline V gene, CDR1 is DFQATT and CDR2 is SNEGSKA (reference sequence). The CDR3 loop spans 16 amino acids. Losses at the gene ends were 1 base for V and 3 bases for J; bases not matched to a gene: 10. As it was prepared, the TCRbeta library received unique molecular identifiers. One entry per CDR3 protein results from TCRdb running MiXCR on the PCR reads. Here the sample spans approximately 650,000 distinct CDR3 sequences, roughly 13% being singletons.

This TCR was sampled from a girl aged 2-10 years with congenital amegakaryocytic thrombocytopenia, due to receive a stem cell transplant. The source was PBMCs, collected before TCRalphabeta/CD19-depleted stem cell transplant. The chain recombines TRBV20-1 with TRBJ2-7, with TRBD2 matching 9 bases. The CDR3, as DNA: TGCAGTGCTAGAGCTGTAACTAGCGGGTGGGGCTACGAGCAGTACTTC. The encoded protein is CSARAVTSGWGYEQYF.